Listed below are T cell receptor beta chains from one sample, sequenced in a study of patients and donors after allogeneic stem cell transplantation. TCRdb re-called the RT-PCR reads with MiXCR, one entry per CDR3 protein. The sample lists about 410,000 distinct CDR3 sequences, roughly 16% seen once, with 7.2% in the top ten. Sample: blood, either unsorted or a sorted T cell fraction (not recorded which). The receptors were sampled from a human donor who was either an allogeneic HSCT recipient or a stem cell or donor lymphocyte infusion donor (not recorded which). It is not recorded whose cells these are; they may come from a transplant donor. Both conserved end residues are part of each CDR3. D genes are given only for firm matches. Expanded clones get a size class; other rows say once, few or many, or leave the size out.

V gene: TRBV15
clone size: .
J gene: TRBJ2-7
D gene: .
CDR3 DNA: TGTGCCACCAGCAGCCGCTTATCGGGCGAGCAGTACTTC
CDR3 protein: CATSSRLSGEQYF

V gene: TRBV2
clone size: .
J gene: TRBJ1-2
D gene: .
CDR3 DNA: TGTGCCAGCAGGGGCAGGGAAGGCTACACCTTC
CDR3 protein: CASRGREGYTF

V gene: TRBV20-1
clone size: few
J gene: TRBJ2-7
D gene: .
CDR3 DNA: TGCAGTGCTAGAGAAGCGGGCAGTTCCTACGAGCAGTACTTC
CDR3 protein: CSAREAGSSYEQYF

V gene: TRBV2
clone size: few
J gene: TRBJ2-1
D gene: .
CDR3 DNA: TGTGCCAGCAGCCGGGGGCAACGGAATGAGCAGTTCTTC
CDR3 protein: CASSRGQRNEQFF

V gene: TRBV5-1
clone size: few
J gene: TRBJ1-2
D gene: .
CDR3 DNA: TGCGCCAGCAGCTTGTCGGGCAGAGAAAACTATGGCTACACCTTC
CDR3 protein: CASSLSGRENYGYTF

V gene: TRBV28
clone size: .
J gene: TRBJ1-1
D gene: .
CDR3 DNA: TGTGCCAGCAGTTCAGGGCGGCGAAACACTGAAGCTTTCTTT
CDR3 protein: CASSSGRRNTEAFF

V gene: TRBV10-2
clone size: .
J gene: TRBJ2-5
D gene: .
CDR3 DNA: TGCGCCAGACTAGCTCCAGGAGAGACCCAGTACTTC
CDR3 protein: CARLAPGETQYF

V gene: TRBV12-3/TRBV12-4
clone size: .
J gene: TRBJ1-1
D gene: TRBD1
CDR3 DNA: TGTGCCAGCTGTGGGGTAACAGGGGGTGAAGCTTTCTTT
CDR3 protein: CASCGVTGGEAFF

V gene: TRBV29-1
clone size: many
J gene: TRBJ2-1
D gene: .
CDR3 DNA: TGCAGCGTTCTGGGGAGAAACAGTCTTTATGAGCAGTTCTTC
CDR3 protein: CSVLGRNSLYEQFF

V gene: TRBV9
clone size: many
J gene: TRBJ2-6
D gene: .
CDR3 DNA: TGTGCCAGCAGTCTTAACTCTGGGGCCAACGTCCTGACTTTC
CDR3 protein: CASSLNSGANVLTF

V gene: TRBV5-1
clone size: many
J gene: TRBJ2-1
D gene: .
CDR3 DNA: TGCGCCAGCAGCTTGGACAGCAGATACAATGAGCAGTTCTTC
CDR3 protein: CASSLDSRYNEQFF

V gene: TRBV11-1
clone size: few
J gene: TRBJ1-5
D gene: .
CDR3 DNA: TGTGCCAGCAGCCCGGCCCCCGGGAGACAGGACTATAGCAATCAGCCCCAGCATTTT
CDR3 protein: CASSPAPGRQDYSNQPQHF

V gene: TRBV15
clone size: many
J gene: TRBJ2-5
D gene: .
CDR3 DNA: TGTGCCACCAGCAGGGGAACGCCCCAAGAGACCCAGTACTTC
CDR3 protein: CATSRGTPQETQYF

V gene: TRBV19
clone size: .
J gene: TRBJ2-5
D gene: .
CDR3 DNA: TGTGCCAGTAGTAACCCCAAGGCGGGGGCACAAGAGACCCAGTACTTC
CDR3 protein: CASSNPKAGAQETQYF

V gene: TRBV21-1
clone size: .
J gene: TRBJ1-1
D gene: .
CDR3 DNA: TGTGCCAGCAGCAACCAGGGGTATAGAAGGACTGAAGCTTTCTTT
CDR3 protein: CASSNQGYRRTEAFF

V gene: TRBV11-3
clone size: few
J gene: TRBJ2-7
D gene: .
CDR3 DNA: TGTGCCAGCAGCCCAGGTTTCTACGAGCAGTACTTC
CDR3 protein: CASSPGFYEQYF

V gene: TRBV6-1
clone size: .
J gene: TRBJ2-7
D gene: .
CDR3 DNA: TGTGCCAGCAGACGGCCAATTCAGGAGCAGTACTTC
CDR3 protein: CASRRPIQEQYF

V gene: TRBV6-5
clone size: .
J gene: TRBJ2-2
D gene: .
CDR3 DNA: TGTGCCAGCAGTTACTCGCCAGATCCGAACACCGGGGAGCTGTTTTTT
CDR3 protein: CASSYSPDPNTGELFF

V gene: TRBV19
clone size: few
J gene: TRBJ2-6
D gene: .
CDR3 DNA: TGTGCCAGTAGTATACAGTGGGGCTCTGGGGCCAACGTCCTGACTTTC
CDR3 protein: CASSIQWGSGANVLTF

V gene: TRBV25-1
clone size: few
J gene: TRBJ2-7
D gene: .
CDR3 DNA: TGTGCCAGCAATCAAGGGCAGGGCTTCTCCTACGAGCAGTACTTC
CDR3 protein: CASNQGQGFSYEQYF

V gene: TRBV2
clone size: .
J gene: TRBJ2-2
D gene: .
CDR3 DNA: TGTGCCAGCAGTGAAACGAAGGGGACCGGGGAGCTGTTTTTT
CDR3 protein: CASSETKGTGELFF

V gene: TRBV13
clone size: .
J gene: TRBJ2-3
D gene: TRBD2
CDR3 DNA: TGTGCCAGCAGCTCCCTAGGACTAGCGGGGAGCACAGATACGCAGTATTTT
CDR3 protein: CASSSLGLAGSTDTQYF

V gene: TRBV3-1
clone size: many
J gene: TRBJ1-5
D gene: .
CDR3 DNA: TGTGCCAGCAGCCAAGGGGCAGATCAGCCCCAGCATTTT
CDR3 protein: CASSQGADQPQHF

V gene: TRBV7-7
clone size: .
J gene: TRBJ2-5
D gene: TRBD2
CDR3 DNA: TGTGCCAGCAGCGAGGGAGGGGTCCGCCACCAAGAGACCCAGTACTTC
CDR3 protein: CASSEGGVRHQETQYF

V gene: TRBV12-3/TRBV12-4
clone size: few
J gene: TRBJ1-6
D gene: .
CDR3 DNA: TGTGCCAGCCGCGAGGTCCCTAATTCACCCCTCCACTTT
CDR3 protein: CASREVPNSPLHF

V gene: TRBV27
clone size: many
J gene: TRBJ1-1
D gene: TRBD1
CDR3 DNA: TGTGCCAGCAGTTTATTTGGGACAGCGAACACTGAAGCTTTCTTT
CDR3 protein: CASSLFGTANTEAFF

V gene: TRBV20-1
clone size: .
J gene: TRBJ1-2
D gene: TRBD1
CDR3 DNA: TGCAGTGCTAGGACAGGGGCTGGCTATGGCTACACCTTC
CDR3 protein: CSARTGAGYGYTF

V gene: TRBV21-1
clone size: few
J gene: TRBJ1-5
D gene: .
CDR3 DNA: TGTGCCAGCAGCAGGGGAGGAAGGGCGGTGGGCAATCAGCCCCAGCATTTT
CDR3 protein: CASSRGGRAVGNQPQHF

V gene: TRBV12-5
clone size: .
J gene: TRBJ2-3
D gene: TRBD1
CDR3 DNA: TGTGCTAGTGGTTGGGGGGACAGGAGCACAGATACGCAGTATTTT
CDR3 protein: CASGWGDRSTDTQYF

V gene: TRBV7-3
clone size: .
J gene: TRBJ1-1
D gene: TRBD1
CDR3 DNA: TGTGCCAGCAGCTTACAGGGGGGGACCAACACTGAAGCTTTCTTT
CDR3 protein: CASSLQGGTNTEAFF

V gene: TRBV12-3/TRBV12-4
clone size: few
J gene: TRBJ2-3
D gene: .
CDR3 DNA: TGTGCCGGCGGGTGGACCCCAGATACGCAGTATTTT
CDR3 protein: CAGGWTPDTQYF

V gene: TRBV7-2
clone size: few
J gene: TRBJ2-3
D gene: .
CDR3 DNA: TGTGCCAGCAGCACGGGACTCCCCAGCACAGATACGCAGTATTTT
CDR3 protein: CASSTGLPSTDTQYF

V gene: TRBV5-1
clone size: few
J gene: TRBJ2-5
D gene: TRBD2
CDR3 DNA: TGCGCCAGCAGCTTGGGCTCAGCGGGAGCGGAGACCCAGTACTTC
CDR3 protein: CASSLGSAGAETQYF

V gene: TRBV25-1
clone size: few
J gene: TRBJ2-5
D gene: .
CDR3 DNA: TGTGCCAGCAGTGGAGCAGGGATGGAGACCCAGTACTTC
CDR3 protein: CASSGAGMETQYF

V gene: TRBV9
clone size: .
J gene: TRBJ1-6
D gene: .
CDR3 DNA: TGTGCCAGCAGCGTAGTGGCAGATAATTCACCCCTCCACTTT
CDR3 protein: CASSVVADNSPLHF

V gene: TRBV12-3/TRBV12-4
clone size: many
J gene: TRBJ1-2
D gene: .
CDR3 DNA: TGTGCCAGCAGTTTGTGGGACGAAGATGGCTACACCTTC
CDR3 protein: CASSLWDEDGYTF

V gene: TRBV14
clone size: few
J gene: TRBJ2-7
D gene: TRBD2
CDR3 DNA: TGTGCCAGCTCCGGGACTAGCAGCTACGAGCAGTACTTC
CDR3 protein: CASSGTSSYEQYF

V gene: TRBV7-2
clone size: .
J gene: TRBJ1-4
D gene: .
CDR3 DNA: TGTGCCAGCAGCCCGGGTCGGGGTTTGGGTGAAAAACTGTTTTTT
CDR3 protein: CASSPGRGLGEKLFF

V gene: TRBV4-1
clone size: .
J gene: TRBJ2-7
D gene: .
CDR3 DNA: TGCGCCAGCAGCCAAGGGTTCTCCTACGAGCAGTACTTC
CDR3 protein: CASSQGFSYEQYF

V gene: TRBV5-1
clone size: .
J gene: TRBJ1-5
D gene: .
CDR3 DNA: TGCGCCAGCAGCACGGACGGAAACAATCAGCCCCAGCATTTT
CDR3 protein: CASSTDGNNQPQHF

V gene: TRBV20-1
clone size: .
J gene: TRBJ2-3
D gene: TRBD1
CDR3 DNA: TGCAGTGCTAGAGGCCGACAGGGGTCTTTATCCACAGATACGCAGTATTTT
CDR3 protein: CSARGRQGSLSTDTQYF

V gene: TRBV5-1
clone size: few
J gene: TRBJ1-1
D gene: .
CDR3 DNA: TGCGCCAGCAGCATTCCTATAGCTGAAGCTTTCTTT
CDR3 protein: CASSIPIAEAFF

V gene: TRBV2
clone size: .
J gene: TRBJ2-5
D gene: .
CDR3 DNA: TGTGCCAGCAGTGGAGGAAGGGTAGAGACCCAGTACTTC
CDR3 protein: CASSGGRVETQYF

V gene: TRBV12-5
clone size: .
J gene: TRBJ2-5
D gene: TRBD2
CDR3 DNA: TGTGCTAGCGGAGCGGGAAAAGAAGAGACCCAGTACTTC
CDR3 protein: CASGAGKEETQYF

V gene: TRBV6-5
clone size: .
J gene: TRBJ2-7
D gene: .
CDR3 DNA: TGTGCCAGCAGTTACTCGAAGTTTACCCTGGGCTACGAGCAGTACTTC
CDR3 protein: CASSYSKFTLGYEQYF

V gene: TRBV13
clone size: .
J gene: TRBJ1-5
D gene: .
CDR3 DNA: TGTGCCAGCAGCTCAGGGGTTCGCAATCAGCCCCAGCATTTT
CDR3 protein: CASSSGVRNQPQHF